Below, one T cell receptor (beta chain) is given with its context. The antigen it recognizes is unknown. No quality values exist for individual bases; no much larger clone is one base distant. The CDR3 regions of human TCRbeta chains were analyzed by immunosequencing. For the original study's pipeline: Repertoire TCRs were checked for matches against a reference library of SARS-CoV-2-specific TCRs that had been generated using the MIRA antigen-specificity platform. Breadth was defined as the fraction of unique TCRs that were SARS-CoV-2-associated, and depth was defined as the fraction of total T cells that were SARS-CoV-2-associated. Using the MIRA data, each spike-specific TCR was assigned both to the spike region to which the TCR was reactive and to a CD4 or CD8 class. Log10-transformed breadth and depth values were compared by one-way ANOVA with Sidak's multiple comparisons tests. As stored in TCRdb, this immuneACCESS dataset retains in-frame rearrangements with V and J assigned. A fraction of the clones does not appear; measured against another copy, unresolved V genes explain less than half of the discrepancy, and the remainder lacks a known reason. That table gives V, J and clone size, and the DNA gave D and trimming. The sample table shows 130,000 to 150,000 clones, and 90% are seen once. Roughly 3.1% of the sample is taken by the ten largest.

The label giving this sample's time point can be read as: baseline before first vaccination. Vaccinee samples came from UK trials COV001 and COV002, including a single-blind randomized controlled phase 2/3 trial of AZD1222 (ChAdOx1 nCoV-19) in healthy adults. For TCRbeta chain sequencing, PBMC samples were collected from trial participants at day 0 and at day 28 after the second dose. These data come from a study of T cell responses to AZD1222 COVID-19 vaccine (dated by TCRdb to the early 2020s). Regarding the complete study: AZD1222 recipients whose second dose came at about 4 weeks and those whose second dose came at about 12 weeks were combined into one group, since spike-specific TCR depth and breadth did not differ between the two schedules. A total of roughly 240 trial participants underwent TCR sequencing, of whom about 210 received two doses of AZD1222 and about 26 received two doses of the MenACWY control vaccine. Enrollment into the trials was organized by age into subgroups of 18-55, 56-69 and 70-plus years, and those subgroups contained roughly 150, 30 and 60 TCR-sequenced participants, respectively.

From its cysteine to its phenylalanine, the CDR3 spans 15 amino acids. Only the CDR3 DNA is retained, 45 bases long and in frame from the first base. CDR1 and CDR2, looked up from the germline V gene (reference sequence), are SEHNR and FQNEAQ. Compared with germline, V lacks 5 bases and J lacks 7 bases; bases without a gene match: 7. Broader findings and caveats from the paper: Participants were mostly white British, with more females than males. The authors suggested clonal diversity may have been underestimated. No day 14 peak-response samples were available, so repertoires were characterized only after the peak T cell response. A significant rise in spike-specific TCR breadth and depth was observed after two AZD1222 doses relative to day 0 and relative to MenACWY recipients. Conclusions about previously exposed vaccinees were limited because only six AZD1222 recipients were SARS-CoV-2 seropositive at baseline. The whole spike protein was spanned by vaccine-associated CD4 TCRs, and dominant responses were seen in regions 160-218 and 743-854. The 56-69-year group was small, and its depth increase did not reach significance, likely because of low power. Epitopes outside the regions mutated in the B.1.351 and B.1.1.7 variants were reportedly recognized by nearly half of the unique spike-specific TCRs.

The input for sequencing was peripheral blood, taken on day 0 of AZD1222 vaccination. This TCR derives from an adult in good health. This receptor chain uses TRBV7-9 and TRBJ2-2, with TRBD1 identical over 10 junction bases. The CDR3 is CASSRTGGMDGELFF. The DNA is TGTGCCAGCAGCAGGACAGGGGGAATGGACGGGGAGCTGTTTTTT.